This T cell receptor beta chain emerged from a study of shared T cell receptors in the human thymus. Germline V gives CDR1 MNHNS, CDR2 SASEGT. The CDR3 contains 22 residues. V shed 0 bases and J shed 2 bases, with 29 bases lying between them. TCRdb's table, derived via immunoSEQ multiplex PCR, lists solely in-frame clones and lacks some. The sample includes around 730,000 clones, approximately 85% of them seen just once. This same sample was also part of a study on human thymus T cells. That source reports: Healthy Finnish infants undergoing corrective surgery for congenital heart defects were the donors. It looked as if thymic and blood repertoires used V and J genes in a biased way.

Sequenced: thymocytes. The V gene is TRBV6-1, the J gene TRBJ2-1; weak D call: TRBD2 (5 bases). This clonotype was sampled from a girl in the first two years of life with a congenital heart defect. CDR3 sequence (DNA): TGTGCCAGCAGTGAAGCGGGTTGGTACCAGAAGGATGCGAGGGCGCCCTACAATGAGCAGTTCTTC. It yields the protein CASSEAGWYQKDARAPYNEQFF.